This T cell receptor beta chain was captured by sequencing in a study of PD-1 blockade in classical Hodgkin lymphoma (TCRdb year 2020). In terms of the full investigation: Nivolumab dosing was 3 mg/kg intravenously every 2 weeks, continuing until either disease progression or unacceptable toxicity. To define a peripheral blood immune signature of response to PD-1 blockade in classical Hodgkin lymphoma, the study combined TCR beta sequencing with CyTOF.

What the research found in general, with its limitations: By C4D1, a significant rise was seen in CD4+ TCR diversity but not in CD8+ TCR diversity (p=0.0027 vs p=0.16), and the rise was most apparent among complete responders (p=0.02). Newly diagnosed patients were reported to have lower baseline TCR diversity than healthy donors, and relapsed/refractory patients were reported to have lower baseline TCR diversity still. Trial patients achieving complete response had baseline diversity similar to newly diagnosed patients, whereas partial responders and progressors had significantly lower diversity. Lower diversity was observed in patients in whom nivolumab was started less than 1 year after ASCT, and these patients were excluded from later analyses so that confounding by immune reconstitution would be avoided. The study was limited to a single clinical trial cohort, and causes of repertoire differences, possibly disease activity or prior therapy, remained undefined.

This clone turned up a few times. It lacks a known antigen. No clone much larger than this one lies a single base away; base qualities are absent. The Qiagen DNeasy kit was used to extract genomic DNA from unsorted PBMCs and from the negatively selected CD4+ and CD8+ fractions. Using primers that anneal to V and J segments, immunoSEQ multiplex PCR amplified the TCR beta CDR3 regions. A synthetic immune receptor repertoire was used to minimize amplification bias, and any residual bias was removed computationally once sequencing was done. The study's processing was this. Repertoire diversity was quantified as the Shannon entropy index using custom Python scripts. Unsorted, CD4+ and CD8+ repertoires were examined separately, except in combined analyses, for which CD4+ and CD8+ sequences were merged in silico. A clone counted as expanded when the clone's frequency after treatment rose at least 2-fold relative to C1D1, and clones undetected at baseline were given a pseudocount of 0.5. Clones with 0 or 1 copy at C1D1 were classified as singleton clones, and clones with 2 or more copies were classified as non-singleton clones. By matching protein sequences in sorted samples from the same patient, clones expanded in unsorted samples were annotated as CD4+, CD8+ or unknown. Wilcoxon tests on paired samples were used to test changes in diversity from C1D1 to C4D1. Drawn from immuneACCESS, this table holds only the in-frame rearrangements with V and J called that TCRdb kept. Clones are partly lost; checked studies trace under half to an unresolved V gene and leave the rest unexplained. The V and J calls and clone size were taken over from that table, and D and trimming were inferred from the DNA. The sample yields tens of thousands of clones; about 80% were counted once. Clones ranked in the top ten supply 19% of the sample.

Taken with the paper, the label for time point translates to: cycle 4 day 1 (C4D1), after five to seven weeks of nivolumab. Relapse after autologous stem cell transplantation had occurred in all trial patients, and cohorts A, B and C were distinguished by prior brentuximab vedotin exposure. The trial cohort comprised fewer than 65 patients with relapsed/refractory classical Hodgkin lymphoma whose best overall responses were complete response, partial response or progressive disease. In the multi-cohort phase II CheckMate 205 trial, trial patients received single-agent nivolumab. An independent review committee assessed best overall response using the 2007 International Working Group response criteria. Trial PBMCs were obtained immediately prior to nivolumab initiation (C1D1) and on therapy at cycle 2 day 1 and cycle 4 day 1. Peripheral blood was collected in 8 mL Vacutainer Cell Preparation Tubes, from which PBMCs were isolated by centrifugation and then cryopreserved.

The receptor's source is a human donor with classical Hodgkin lymphoma. The source was peripheral blood mononuclear cells (PBMCs), collected before the fourth cycle of nivolumab.

The sequenced DNA: TGTGCCAGCAGAGATCAAGCGGCAAATTCCCGACAGGGAAGCTCTGGGGCCAACGTCCTGACTTTC. This sequence encodes CASRDQAANSRQGSSGANVLTF. The chain uses TRBV19 and TRBJ2-6; 7 junctional bases match TRBD1. Its CDR3 holds 22 amino acids, cysteine through phenylalanine. The only DNA kept is the CDR3, 66 bases in frame from the first base. Reading the germline V gene (reference sequence) gives CDR1 LNHDA and CDR2 SQIVND. Clipping removes 9 bases from V and 0 bases from J, with 26 as the unmatched junction base count.